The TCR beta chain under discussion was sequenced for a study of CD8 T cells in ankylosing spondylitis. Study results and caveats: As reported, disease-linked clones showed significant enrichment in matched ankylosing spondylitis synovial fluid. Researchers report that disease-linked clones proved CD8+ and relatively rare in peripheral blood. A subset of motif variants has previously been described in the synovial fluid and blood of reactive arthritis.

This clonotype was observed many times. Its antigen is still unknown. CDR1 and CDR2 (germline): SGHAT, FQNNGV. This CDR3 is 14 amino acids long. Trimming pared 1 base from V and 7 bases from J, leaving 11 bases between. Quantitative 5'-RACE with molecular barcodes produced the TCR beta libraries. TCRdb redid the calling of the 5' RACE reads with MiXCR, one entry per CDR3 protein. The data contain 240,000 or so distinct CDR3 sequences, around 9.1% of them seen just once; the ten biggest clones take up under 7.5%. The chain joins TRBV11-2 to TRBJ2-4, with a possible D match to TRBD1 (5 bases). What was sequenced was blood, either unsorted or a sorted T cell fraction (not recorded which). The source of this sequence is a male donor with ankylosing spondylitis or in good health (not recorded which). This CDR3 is CASSLGTRPNIQYF. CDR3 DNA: TGTGCCAGCAGCTTAGGGACAAGGCCCAACATTCAGTACTTC.